This entry lists 18 T cell receptor beta chains sequenced from one sample in a study of T cells after yellow fever vaccination. MiXCR, run by TCRdb on the 5' RACE reads, gives a single entry per CDR3 protein. The sample lists about 340,000 distinct CDR3 sequences; 8% to 10% were seen once. The sequencing here drew on PBMCs, taken on the day of the first yellow fever vaccination. The receptors here all came from a man aged 18 to 29 who received the YFV17D yellow fever vaccine.

On this clonotype: A junction end diverges from the germline sequence, so it may reflect a read error. The chain has TRBV12-3 or TRBV12-4 and TRBJ2-1; D is unclear. This CDR3 spans 16 amino acids. Here the CDR3 reads CASSPLRVGSFNEQFF. The CDR3 bases are TGTGCCAGCAGTCCCCTCCGGGTGGGTTCCTTCAATGAGCAGTTCTTC.

The gene calls are TRBV2 and TRBJ1-1; D gene ambiguous. V lost 3 bases and J 5 bases, leaving 4 bases between the germline ends. CDR3 length equals 11 residues. Germline-derived CDR1 and CDR2 are SNHLY and FYNNEI. In nucleotides, the CDR3 is TGTGCCAGCAGTGACTGGACTGAAGCTTTCTTT. Its translation is CASSDWTEAFF.

V is TRBV20-1 and J is TRBJ1-5; no firm D call. The V and J ends lost 1 base and 4 bases respectively, with 5 bases between them. Germline CDR1 and CDR2: DFQATT and SNEGSKA (reference sequence). The CDR3 has 12 amino acids. The CDR3 DNA reads as TGCAGTGCTAGAGTCTTAAATCAGCCCCAGCATTTT. It encodes CSARVLNQPQHF.

The chain employs TRBV6-5 and TRBJ2-4; D unclear. Germline CDR1 MNHEY, CDR2 SVGAGI. This CDR3 is 14 amino acids long. The V end was cut by 6 bases, the J end by 0 bases, with 9 bases between. CDR3 loop: CASRSELAKNIQYF. The DNA for the CDR3 is TGTGCCAGCAGGTCCGAGTTAGCCAAAAACATTCAGTACTTC.

This clonotype came up a few times. The chain uses TRBV6-1 and TRBJ1-1; TRBD1 aligns across 9 bases. The length of the CDR3 is 15 residues. Germline assignment: CDR1 MNHNS and CDR2 SASEGT. V was clipped by 5 bases and J by 0 bases; unmatched bases: 4. The CDR3 spells CASSITGGMNTEAFF. CDR3 coding DNA: TGTGCCAGCAGTATCACAGGGGGCATGAACACTGAAGCTTTCTTT.

This clonotype has a count of ten or more. V usage is TRBV20-1 and J usage is TRBJ2-3; D possibly matches TRBD1 or TRBD2 (6 bases each). V lost 4 bases, J lost 6 bases, and 20 bases lay in between. Germline values: CDR1 DFQATT, CDR2 SNEGSKA (reference sequence). The CDR3 is made up of 15 amino acids. Here the CDR3 DNA reads TGCAGTGCTAAATCCGGGGGCGGGTCGTTGGATACGCAGTATTTT. The encoded protein is CSAKSGGGSLDTQYF.

This clonotype was found a few times. This rearrangement joins TRBV15 to TRBJ2-1, with 10 bases matching TRBD2. Trimming cost V 3 bases and J 5 bases; bases outside gene matches: 4. The CDR3 is made up of 15 amino acids. Germline V gene lookup returns CDR1 LNHNV and CDR2 YYDKDF (reference sequence). DNA of the CDR3: TGTGCCACCAGCAGGGGAGCGGGGGGGGACAATGAGCAGTTCTTC. As protein: CATSRGAGGDNEQFF.

This clonotype was observed a few times. CDR3 protein: CASSLGVGTKYF. CDR3 DNA sequence: TGTGCCAGCAGCCTCGGGGTAGGGACTAAGTACTTC. The chain has TRBV14 and TRBJ2-7, with 7 bases aligning to TRBD2. Germline assignment: CDR1 SGHDN and CDR2 FVKESK. This CDR3 is 12 amino acids long. V was clipped by 4 bases and J by 11 bases; unmatched bases: 8.

This clonotype has more than one count but fewer than ten. This rearrangement joins TRBV9 to TRBJ1-5; TRBD1 might be the D (5 bases). The germline V gene has CDR1 SGDLS and CDR2 YYNGEE. The CDR3 is made up of 13 amino acids. Trimming left V 3 bases short and J 7 bases short, with 11 bases between. The CDR3 protein is CASSAQGLQPQHF. CDR3 coding DNA: TGTGCCAGCAGCGCCCAGGGATTGCAGCCCCAGCATTTT.

This chain uses TRBV5-5 with TRBJ2-1, with D perhaps TRBD2 (5 bases). CDR3 length: 17 amino acids. Germline V gene data show CDR1 as SGHKS and CDR2 as YYEKEE (reference sequence). Trimming removed 3 bases from V and 7 bases from J, with 23 bases in between. The CDR3 is CASSSLRGAMGWNEQFF. CDR3 DNA: TGTGCCAGCAGCTCCCTACGGGGTGCTATGGGATGGAATGAGCAGTTCTTC. The full variable domain, its missing parts supplied by reference TRBV5-5 and TRBJ2-1, is DAGVTQSPTHLIKTRGQQVTLRCSPISGHKSVSWYQQVLGQGPQFIFQYYEKEERGRGNFPDRFSARQFPNYSSELNVNALLLGDSALYLCASSSLRGAMGWNEQFFGPGTRLTVL.

In its sample, this clonotype was seen many times. V and J are TRBV20-1 and TRBJ1-5; TRBD1 matches at 9 bases. Germline-derived CDR1 and CDR2 are DFQATT and SNEGSKA (reference sequence). The CDR3 contains 13 residues. CDR3 DNA: TGCACTCCAAGGGGACAGGGCTGTCAGCCCCAGCATTTT. Residues: CTPRGQGCQPQHF.

This chain connects TRBV5-5 to TRBJ2-1; no definite D call. The V gene's germline CDR1 is SGHKS and CDR2 YYEKEE (reference sequence). The CDR3 runs 15 residues. V lost 3 bases and J 1 base, leaving 11 bases between the germline ends. For the CDR3, the DNA is TGTGCCAGCAGCTACTCCGTTGGGTCCTACAATGAGCAGTTCTTC. It encodes CASSYSVGSYNEQFF.

There are many counts of this clonotype. The V call is TRBV27, the J call TRBJ2-1; 13 bases are a match to TRBD2. The CDR3 is made up of 18 amino acids. Germline V gene data show CDR1 as MNHEY and CDR2 as SMNVEV (reference sequence). V lost 5 bases, J lost 2 bases, and 9 bases stayed unmatched. CDR3 DNA: TGTGCCAGCAGTGCTGGGACTAGCGGGGAGACACCCTACAATGAGCAGTTCTTC. This codes for CASSAGTSGETPYNEQFF.

The CDR3 spells CASSLVEDTEAFF. As DNA, the CDR3 is TGTGCCAGCAGCTTAGTCGAGGACACTGAAGCTTTCTTT. The chain combines TRBV11-2 with TRBJ1-1; D uncertain. This CDR3 is 13 amino acids long. Germline lookup yields CDR1 SGHAT and CDR2 FQNNGV. The V end lost 1 base, the J end lost 3 bases, and 6 bases lay between the germline ends.

This sequence joins TRBV4-1 and TRBJ2-3; 9 bases are a match to TRBD2. The CDR3 totals 15 residues. The V gene end was trimmed by 3 bases and the J gene end by 4 bases; junction bases not matched to a gene: 5. Germline V lookup: CDR1 MGHRA, CDR2 YSYEKL. The CDR3 reads CASSQLAGASDTQYF. The CDR3 DNA follows: TGCGCCAGCAGCCAGTTAGCGGGGGCCTCAGATACGCAGTATTTT.

This clonotype was recorded a few times. The chain combines TRBV28 with TRBJ1-6; D is ambiguous. Germline values: CDR1 MDHEN, CDR2 SYDVKM. V lost 1 base and J lost 9, with 7 bases in between. There are 13 residues in the CDR3. CDR3 coding DNA: TGTGCCAGCAGTTTATACGGGGTTTCACCCCTCCACTTT. This translates into CASSLYGVSPLHF.

The chain combines TRBV20-1 with TRBJ1-3; no reliable D call. V was shortened by 4 bases and J by 4 bases, with 8 bases between the two germline ends. Germline V gene sequence: CDR1 DFQATT, CDR2 SNEGSKA (reference sequence). The CDR3 has 12 amino acids. The CDR3 region is CSAIFGGNTIYF. DNA for the CDR3: TGCAGTGCTATTTTCGGAGGAAACACCATATATTTT.

This clonotype was observed a handful of times. V and J are TRBV10-2 and TRBJ2-3, with 9 bases that match TRBD2. CDR3 length: 14 amino acids. Unmatched junction bases numbered 7, after V lost 8 bases and J lost 4 bases. Germline V lookup: CDR1 WSHSY, CDR2 SAAADI. The CDR3 nucleotides read TGCGCCAGCGCGGTAGCGGGGGTTTCAGATACGCAGTATTTT. As protein: CASAVAGVSDTQYF.